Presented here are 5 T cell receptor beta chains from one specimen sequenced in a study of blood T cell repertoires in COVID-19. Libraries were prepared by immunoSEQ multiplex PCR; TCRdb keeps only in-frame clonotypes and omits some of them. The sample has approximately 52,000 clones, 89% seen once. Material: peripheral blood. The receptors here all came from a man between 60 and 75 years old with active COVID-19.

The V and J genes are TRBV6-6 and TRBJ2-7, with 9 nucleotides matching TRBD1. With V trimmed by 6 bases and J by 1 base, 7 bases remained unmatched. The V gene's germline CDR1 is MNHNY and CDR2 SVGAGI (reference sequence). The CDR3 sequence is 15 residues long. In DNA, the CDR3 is TGTGCCAGCAGCCAGGGACAGGGAATTTCCTACGAGCAGTACTTC. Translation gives CASSQGQGISYEQYF.

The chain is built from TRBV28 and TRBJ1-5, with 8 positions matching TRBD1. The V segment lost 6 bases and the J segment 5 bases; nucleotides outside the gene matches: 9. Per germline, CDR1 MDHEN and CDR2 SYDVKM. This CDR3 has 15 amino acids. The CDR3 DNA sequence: TGTGCCAGCAGCCCTACCACAGGGGGTCATCAGCCCCAGCATTTT. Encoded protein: CASSPTTGGHQPQHF.

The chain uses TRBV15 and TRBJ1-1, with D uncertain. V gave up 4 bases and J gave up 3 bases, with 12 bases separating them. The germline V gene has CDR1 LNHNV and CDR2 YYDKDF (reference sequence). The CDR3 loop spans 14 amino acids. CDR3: CATSIVGRDTEAFF. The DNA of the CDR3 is TGTGCCACCAGCATAGTAGGGAGGGACACTGAAGCTTTCTTT.

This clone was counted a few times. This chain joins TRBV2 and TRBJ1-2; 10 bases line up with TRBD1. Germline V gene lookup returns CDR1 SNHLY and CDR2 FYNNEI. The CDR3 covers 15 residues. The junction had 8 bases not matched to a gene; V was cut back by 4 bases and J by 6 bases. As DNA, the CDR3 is TGTGCCAGCAGTGCGGACAGGGGGAAGAGAGATGGCTACACCTTC. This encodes CASSADRGKRDGYTF.

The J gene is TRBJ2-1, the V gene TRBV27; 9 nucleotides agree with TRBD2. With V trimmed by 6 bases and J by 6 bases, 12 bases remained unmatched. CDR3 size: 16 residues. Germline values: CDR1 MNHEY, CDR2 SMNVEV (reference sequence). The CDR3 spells CASRDLAGSWSNEQFF. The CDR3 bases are TGTGCCAGCAGAGACCTAGCGGGATCTTGGAGCAATGAGCAGTTCTTC.